This T cell receptor (beta chain) was sequenced during a study of a mutant IDH1 vaccine in newly diagnosed glioma. In the study overall: Treated individuals were about 62% male and roughly 40% female, averaging 40.4 years of age. Patients had received radiotherapy, temozolomide, or both previously, most receiving both.

Time point meaning: baseline, week 1 (first vaccination visit). The sample's treatment: pre-vaccination baseline after standard-of-care therapy. New astrocytomas of WHO grade 3 or 4 that were IDH1-mutant and ATRX-lost were found in the donors. This table comes from immunoSEQ multiplex PCR, and its TCRdb copy is limited to in-frame clones, with some not included. Of approximately 100,000 clones in the sample, approximately 90% were seen once. Details on this clone: One end of the junction varies from germline; a read error may be responsible.

Germline loops: CDR1 KGHSH, CDR2 LQKENI. The CDR3 spans 15 residues. This sample comprised PBMCs, obtained from a glioma patient treated with radiotherapy, temozolomide or both. The rearrangement links TRBV18 to TRBJ2-5; 7 positions match TRBD1. The TCR originated in a woman aged 45-65 years with glioma. The CDR3 DNA is TGTGCCAGCTCACTTGACAGGGCCCGTCGAGAGGCCCAGTACTTC. Amino acids: CASSLDRARREAQYF.